Listed below are T cell receptor beta chains from one sample, sequenced in a study of human T cells and chemical hapten exposure. TCRdb itself ran the RACE reads through MiXCR, one entry per CDR3 protein. Found here are over 100,000 distinct CDR3 sequences, about 11% of them singletons; the top ten hold around 2.5%. The specimen comprised whole blood, sampled in connection with sensitization to the hapten diphenylcyclopropenone (DPC). Receptors were obtained from a woman in her forties or fifties with alopecia areata. Some clones in this sample may be carry-over from other donors' samples. The CDR3 runs from the conserved cysteine through the conserved F or W. Each record gives: D gene, clone size, V gene, J gene, CDR3 DNA, CDR3 protein. D genes are given only for firm matches. A row's size may be missing; if present it is once, few, many or a size class.

>.|many|TRBV7-2|TRBJ2-7
TGTGCCAGCAGCTTACAACTCGGCGGCTACGAGCAGTACTTC
CASSLQLGGYEQYF
>TRBD2|.|TRBV6-1|TRBJ2-2
TGTGCCAGCAGTAATCTAGCGGGCAACACCGGGGAGCTGTTTTTT
CASSNLAGNTGELFF
>.|.|TRBV7-9|TRBJ1-4
TGTGCCACTGGAGGGTCCTCGACTAATGAAAAACTGTTTTTT
CATGGSSTNEKLFF
>TRBD2|.|TRBV2|TRBJ2-3
TGTGCCAGCATCGGGACTAGCCTCACTCTAACAGATACGCAGTATTTT
CASIGTSLTLTDTQYF
>TRBD1|few|TRBV7-2|TRBJ1-1
TGTGCCAGCAGCTTCGACAGGGGGACGGCTTTCTTT
CASSFDRGTAFF
>TRBD2|.|TRBV9|TRBJ2-7
TGTGCCAGCAGCGTAGCGGCTAGCGGGGTATACGAGCAGTACTTC
CASSVAASGVYEQYF
>.|.|TRBV27|TRBJ1-2
TGTGCCAGCAGTTTTGATGGGACCGACCGTTTTCGCTTC
CASSFDGTDRFRF
>.|few|TRBV7-6|TRBJ1-3
TGTGCCAGCAGCAGTGTTTCTGGAAACACCATATATTTT
CASSSVSGNTIYF
>.|many|TRBV7-2|TRBJ2-6
TGTGCCAGCAGCCCGGCAGGGGCCAACGTCCTGACTTTC
CASSPAGANVLTF
>.|.|TRBV29-1|TRBJ2-3
TGCAGCGTTGACGCACTGTCTGGTGTGGATACGCAGTATTTT
CSVDALSGVDTQYF
>TRBD1|.|TRBV7-6|TRBJ1-4
TGTGCCAGCACCCACTTCCCGGGACAGAATAATGAAAAACTGTTTTTT
CASTHFPGQNNEKLFF
>.|.|TRBV4-1|TRBJ2-7
TGCGCCAGCAGCACCACGCCGAGGTACGAGCAGTACTTC
CASSTTPRYEQYF
>.|many|TRBV21-1|TRBJ2-1
TGTGCCAGCCGGCCCGTGGGGGACAACTCCTACAATGAGCAGTTCTTC
CASRPVGDNSYNEQFF
>TRBD2|few|TRBV20-1|TRBJ2-7
TGCAGTGCTAGAGCCGGGACTAGCGGGGTCTACGAGCAGTACTTC
CSARAGTSGVYEQYF
>.|few|TRBV28|TRBJ2-7
TGTGCCAGCAGTGCCGGCCAGGGGGGCGAGCAGTACTTC
CASSAGQGGEQYF
>TRBD1|few|TRBV10-3|TRBJ1-1
TGTGCCTCGAACAGGGGGCCGGGGGACACTGAAGCTTTCTTT
CASNRGPGDTEAFF
>.|many|TRBV29-1|TRBJ2-3
TGCAGCGTTGAAGGGGCTTTCACAGATACGCAGTATTTT
CSVEGAFTDTQYF
>.|many|TRBV13|TRBJ2-7
TGTGCCAGCAGCTCGGGGGCGAAAATCTACGAGCAGTACTTC
CASSSGAKIYEQYF
>TRBD2|many|TRBV11-2|TRBJ2-7
TGTGCCAGCAGCTTGTCCACTAGCGGGTCCTACGAGCAGTACTTC
CASSLSTSGSYEQYF
>TRBD1|few|TRBV20-1|TRBJ1-4
TGCAGTGTCAGGACAGGGGACGAAAAACTGTTTTTT
CSVRTGDEKLFF
>TRBD2|.|TRBV5-1|TRBJ2-1
TGCGCCAGCAGCTTGGACGGGGGGAATGAGCAGTTCTTC
CASSLDGGNEQFF
>.|few|TRBV4-3|TRBJ2-5
TGCGCCAGCAGCCAGACCCCGGAGCTACCCCAGTACTTC
CASSQTPELPQYF
>TRBD1|.|TRBV18|TRBJ1-5
TGTGCCAGCTCACTATCGACAGGGAATAGCAATCAGCCCCAGCATTTT
CASSLSTGNSNQPQHF
>TRBD1|medium-sized|TRBV29-1|TRBJ2-3
TGCAGCGGGACAGGGGATAGCACAGATACGCAGTATTTT
CSGTGDSTDTQYF
>TRBD2|many|TRBV29-1|TRBJ2-1
TGCAGCGTCTTAGCGGGAGAGGGGGAGCAGTTCTTC
CSVLAGEGEQFF
>TRBD2|few|TRBV29-1|TRBJ2-1
TGCAGCGTTGGGGCGGGAGGGTCGAATGAGCAGTTCTTC
CSVGAGGSNEQFF
>TRBD2|.|TRBV7-2|TRBJ2-5
TGTGCCAGCAGCGGGACTAGCGGGGGGGGGGAGACCCAGTACTTC
CASSGTSGGGETQYF
>TRBD1|few|TRBV27|TRBJ1-5
TGTGCCAGCAGGGTGACAGGGGATAATCAGCCCCAGCATTTT
CASRVTGDNQPQHF
>.|.|TRBV3-1|TRBJ2-6
TGTGCCAGCAGCCAAGTAAGCCTCTCTGGGGCCAACGTCCTGACTTTC
CASSQVSLSGANVLTF
>.|.|TRBV7-9|TRBJ2-3
TGTGCCAGCAGCTTAGTAGCGGGACAGGGCACAGATACGCAGTATTTT
CASSLVAGQGTDTQYF
>.|.|TRBV24-1|TRBJ2-3
TGTGCCACCAGTGAGCAGGGGCCAGATACGCAGTATTTT
CATSEQGPDTQYF
>.|.|TRBV12-3/TRBV12-4|TRBJ2-5
TGTGCCAGCAGTTACCCTAAGCCTGACAGGTCGTTAGGGGACGCGAATCAAGAGACCCAGTACTTC
CASSYPKPDRSLGDANQETQYF
>.|many|TRBV11-2|TRBJ2-7
TGTGCCAGCAGCTCGGCGGGACACCGAATAGGCTACGAGCAGTACTTC
CASSSAGHRIGYEQYF
>TRBD2|.|TRBV4-2|TRBJ2-3
TGTGCCAGCAGCCAAGAGGCGGGAGGGCGGGATACGCAGTATTTT
CASSQEAGGRDTQYF
>TRBD1|many|TRBV12-3/TRBV12-4|TRBJ2-3
TGTGCCAGCAGTACAGGGGGCGAAACAGATACGCAGTATTTT
CASSTGGETDTQYF
>TRBD2|few|TRBV6-5|TRBJ2-7
TGTGCCAGCAGGCCCGGGACTAGCGGCTCGAACGAGCAGTACTTC
CASRPGTSGSNEQYF
>.|.|TRBV29-1|TRBJ2-7
TGCAGCGTGACTAGTGACCCAGGGGAGCAGTACTTC
CSVTSDPGEQYF
>.|many|TRBV6-2/TRBV6-3|TRBJ2-1
TGTGCCAGCAGAGGGGAGTCTAGCTCCTACAATGAGCAGTTCTTC
CASRGESSSYNEQFF
>.|once|TRBV6-2/TRBV6-3|TRBJ2-5
TGTGCCAGCATCAAGGCGAGCGGAATACAAGAGACCCAGTACTTC
CASIKASGIQETQYF
>.|.|TRBV2|TRBJ1-1
TGTGCCAGCAAAGGGGGGCGCGGGACTGAAGCTTTCTTT
CASKGGRGTEAFF
>TRBD1|few|TRBV29-1|TRBJ2-3
TGCAGCGTTACAGGGGCAGATACGCAGTATTTT
CSVTGADTQYF
>TRBD2|.|TRBV7-2|TRBJ2-1
TGTGCCAGCAGCGAGGGACTAGCGGGTGTCAATGAGCAGTTCTTC
CASSEGLAGVNEQFF
>.|many|TRBV28|TRBJ1-5
TGTGCCAGCGGGGCAGGGTCTCATAGCAATCAGCCCCAGCATTTT
CASGAGSHSNQPQHF
>.|.|TRBV20-1|TRBJ2-2
TGCAGTGCTAGAGACTACTCACTAGTTTACGGCGGGGAGCTGTTTTTT
CSARDYSLVYGGELFF
>TRBD1|few|TRBV4-3|TRBJ2-7
TGCGCCAGCAGCCAAGAGGAACGGACAGGGGTATACGAGCAGTACTTC
CASSQEERTGVYEQYF
>.|few|TRBV5-1|TRBJ2-3
TGCGCCAGCAGCTACCAGAGCACAGATACGCAGTATTTT
CASSYQSTDTQYF
>.|many|TRBV7-9|TRBJ1-2
TGTGCCAGCAGGCCAGCTGAAGCTAACTATGGCTACACCTTC
CASRPAEANYGYTF
>.|.|TRBV6-1|TRBJ1-1
TGTGCCAGCAGATTGGAGGTAAACACTGAAGCTTTCTTT
CASRLEVNTEAFF
>TRBD1|few|TRBV2|TRBJ2-7
TGTGCCAGCAGTGAGGGGACAGGGTACCACGAGCAGTACTTC
CASSEGTGYHEQYF
>TRBD2|.|TRBV5-5|TRBJ2-3
TGTGCCAGCAGCTTGGAGGTAGCGGGGGGGCCAGATACGCAGTATTTT
CASSLEVAGGPDTQYF
>.|many|TRBV7-8|TRBJ2-5
TGTGCCAGCAGCTTCAGTAAAATGGGCTTGGAGACCCAGTACTTC
CASSFSKMGLETQYF
>TRBD2|few|TRBV7-8|TRBJ2-5
TGTGCCAGCAGCTTAGTTAGCGGGAGGCAAGGAGAGACCCAGTACTTC
CASSLVSGRQGETQYF
>.|.|TRBV20-1|TRBJ1-1
TGCAGTGCTCCCGCAGGTGACACTGAAGCTTTCTTT
CSAPAGDTEAFF
>.|few|TRBV4-1|TRBJ2-7
TGCGCCAGCAGCCAAGTAATCGCCTACGAGCAGTACTTC
CASSQVIAYEQYF